One sample yielded the 10 T cell receptor beta chains listed below, sequenced in a study of CD8 T cells in ankylosing spondylitis. TCRdb called the 5' RACE reads again in MiXCR, with one record for every CDR3 protein. Seen here are around 150,000 distinct CDR3 sequences, around 42% observed once, and the top ten hold approximately 16%. The specimen was synovial fluid, either unsorted or a sorted T cell fraction (not recorded which). Receptor source: a male donor with ankylosing spondylitis.

This chain links TRBV5-1 with TRBJ1-4; weak D call: TRBD1 (6 bases). Per the germline V gene, CDR1 is SGHRS and CDR2 is YFSETQ. Trimming took 0 bases from V and 7 from J, leaving 10 bases between them. The CDR3 contains 14 residues. CDR3: CASSLEGGIEKLFF. As DNA, the CDR3 is TGCGCCAGCAGCTTGGAAGGGGGAATTGAAAAACTGTTTTTT.

This chain joins TRBV7-8 and TRBJ2-1; 7 bases fit TRBD1. The trim removed 1 base at V and 8 bases at J, leaving 5 bases unmatched. Germline values: CDR1 SGHVS, CDR2 FQNEAQ. The CDR3 has 14 residues. The CDR3 DNA is TGTGCCAGCAGCTTAGTTGGGACAGCGGATGAGCAGTTCTTC. Residues: CASSLVGTADEQFF.

The chain links TRBV20-1 to TRBJ2-1, with TRBD2 identical over 8 bases. The CDR3 loop spans 16 amino acids. Germline-derived CDR1 and CDR2 are DFQATT and SNEGSKA (reference sequence). The junction had 9 bases not matched to a gene; V was cut back by 3 bases and J by 2 bases. The CDR3 region has the DNA TGCAGTGCTAGTGGCCCACTAGCGGCCACCTACAATGAGCAGTTCTTC. Its protein product is CSASGPLAATYNEQFF.

The chain couples TRBV20-1 to TRBJ2-3; TRBD2 matches at 11 bases. The ends lost 4 bases at V and 7 bases at J; junction bases unmatched: 22. The CDR3 runs 19 residues. Germline CDR1 and CDR2: DFQATT and SNEGSKA (reference sequence). The chain's CDR3 is CSAMYSGGAGPPNGYTQYF. The CDR3 nucleotides read TGCAGTGCTATGTATAGCGGGGGGGCAGGACCCCCTAATGGGTATACGCAGTATTTT.

The chain employs TRBV11-2 and TRBJ1-1; D gene unclear. This CDR3 spans 13 amino acids. Trimming took 5 bases from V and 1 from J, leaving 8 bases between them. In germline, CDR1 is SGHAT, CDR2 FQNNGV. The DNA for the CDR3 is TGTGCCAGCAGCCCCCCCTGGAACACTGAAGCTTTCTTT. This translates into CASSPPWNTEAFF.

This clonotype was counted ten times or more. The rearrangement uses TRBV20-1 and TRBJ2-1; no firm D call. The germline gives CDR1 DFQATT, CDR2 SNEGSKA (reference sequence). The CDR3 runs to 13 residues. V was trimmed by 3 bases and J by 8 bases, leaving 14 bases between them. CDR3 in amino acids: CSARGLTPDEQFF. The CDR3 DNA follows: TGCAGTGCTAGGGGGTTAACCCCAGATGAGCAGTTCTTC.

This clonotype was seen more than once but under ten times. This chain joins TRBV11-1 and TRBJ2-1, with TRBD2 matching 14 bases. The V and J ends lost 6 bases and 2 bases, in that order; junction bases with no gene match: 9. The CDR3 loop spans 18 amino acids. CDR1 and CDR2 (germline): SGHAT, FQDESV (reference sequence). The DNA for the CDR3 is TGTGCCAGCAGAACGGGACTAGCGGGAGCCCTTACCTACAATGAGCAGTTCTTC. This sequence encodes CASRTGLAGALTYNEQFF.

The V call is TRBV15, the J call TRBJ1-2; 8 nucleotides agree with TRBD1. The trim removed 0 bases at V and 7 bases at J, leaving 7 bases unmatched. The germline V gene has CDR1 LNHNV and CDR2 YYDKDF (reference sequence). This CDR3 is built from 15 residues. The CDR3 loop reads CATSRDSETGAGYTF. CDR3 DNA: TGTGCCACCAGCAGAGATTCAGAGACAGGGGCTGGCTACACCTTC.

Remarks on this clonotype: A much larger clone is a single base away; this may be a read error. V is TRBV20-1 and J is TRBJ1-3; no reliable D call. With 6 bases removed from V and 0 bases from J, the gap between germline ends came to 9 bases. Germline CDR1 reads DFQATT; CDR2 reads SNEGSKA (reference sequence). This CDR3 is 13 amino acids long. The CDR3 spells CSARESSGNTIYF. The DNA of the CDR3 is TGCAGTGCCCGGGAGTCCTCTGGAAACACCATATATTTT.

There are a few counts of this clonotype. The V call is TRBV20-1, the J call TRBJ1-5, with D uncertain. The CDR3 has 12 amino acids. Looked up from germline, CDR1 is DFQATT and CDR2 is SNEGSKA (reference sequence). V was cut by 6 bases and J by 4 bases, with 10 bases left in between. CDR3 amino acids: CSAGDWNQPQHF. CDR3 DNA sequence: TGCAGTGCGGGAGACTGGAATCAGCCCCAGCATTTT.